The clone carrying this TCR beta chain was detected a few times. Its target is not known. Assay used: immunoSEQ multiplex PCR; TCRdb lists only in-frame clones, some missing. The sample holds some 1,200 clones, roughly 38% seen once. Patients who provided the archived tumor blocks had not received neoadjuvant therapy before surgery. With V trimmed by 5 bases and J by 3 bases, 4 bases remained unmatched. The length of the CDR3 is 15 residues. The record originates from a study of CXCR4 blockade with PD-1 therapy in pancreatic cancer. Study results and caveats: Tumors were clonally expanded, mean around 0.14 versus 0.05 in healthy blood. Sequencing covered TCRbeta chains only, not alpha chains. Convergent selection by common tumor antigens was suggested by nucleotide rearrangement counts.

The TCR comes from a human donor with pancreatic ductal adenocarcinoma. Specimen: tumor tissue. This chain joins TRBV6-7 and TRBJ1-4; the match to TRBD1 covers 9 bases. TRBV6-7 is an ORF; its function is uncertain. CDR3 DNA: TGTGCCAGCAGTAGGGACAGGGCTTCTAATGAAAAACTGTTTTTT. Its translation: CASSRDRASNEKLFF.